This TCR beta chain came from a study of blood T cell repertoires in COVID-19. TCRdb's table, derived via immunoSEQ multiplex PCR, lists solely in-frame clones and lacks some. The sample contains about 330,000 clones, around 90% of which appear only once. The material sequenced was PBMCs or T cells enriched from blood (not recorded which). This receptor was taken from a woman between 25 and 40 years old who had recovered from COVID-19.

CDR3 amino acids: CASRDRIAKNIQYF. The CDR3 DNA sequence: TGTGCCAGCCGGGACAGAATAGCCAAAAACATTCAGTACTTC. The chain employs TRBV5-6 and TRBJ2-4, with 7 bases matching TRBD1. This CDR3 has 14 amino acids. CDR1 and CDR2 from the germline V gene are SGHDT and YYEEEE. V lost 7 bases to trimming and J lost 0 bases; unmatched junction nucleotides: 4.